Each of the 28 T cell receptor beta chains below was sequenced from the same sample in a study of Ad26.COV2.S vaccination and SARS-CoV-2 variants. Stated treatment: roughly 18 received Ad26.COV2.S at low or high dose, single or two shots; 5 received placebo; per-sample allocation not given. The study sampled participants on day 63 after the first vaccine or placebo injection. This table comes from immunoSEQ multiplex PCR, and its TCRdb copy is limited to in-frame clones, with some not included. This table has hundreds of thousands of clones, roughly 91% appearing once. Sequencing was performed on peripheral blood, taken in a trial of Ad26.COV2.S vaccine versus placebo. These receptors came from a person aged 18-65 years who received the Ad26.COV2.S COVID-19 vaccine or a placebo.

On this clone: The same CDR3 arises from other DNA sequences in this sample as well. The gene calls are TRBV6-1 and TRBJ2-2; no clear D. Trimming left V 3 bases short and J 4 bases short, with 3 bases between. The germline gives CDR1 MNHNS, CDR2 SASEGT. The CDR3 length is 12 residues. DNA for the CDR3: TGTGCCAGCAGTGACAGCACCGGGGAGCTGTTTTTT. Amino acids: CASSDSTGELFF.

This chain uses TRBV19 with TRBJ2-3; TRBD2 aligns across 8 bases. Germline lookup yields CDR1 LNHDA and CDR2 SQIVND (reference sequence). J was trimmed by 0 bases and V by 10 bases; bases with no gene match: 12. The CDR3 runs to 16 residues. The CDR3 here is CATKPVAGTSTDTQYF. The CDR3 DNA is TGTGCCACTAAACCCGTAGCGGGGACTAGCACAGATACGCAGTATTTT.

CDR3 nucleotides: TGCGCCAGCAGCCCTAAGGCGGGAGAACAGGATTATTTT. Amino acids: CASSPKAGEQDYF. The chain is built from TRBV5-1 and TRBJ2-3, with 7 bases aligning to TRBD2. The J segment lost 15 bases and the V segment lost 4 bases, leaving 14 bases of the junction unmatched. Germline V gene sequence: CDR1 SGHRS, CDR2 YFSETQ. This CDR3 has 13 amino acids.

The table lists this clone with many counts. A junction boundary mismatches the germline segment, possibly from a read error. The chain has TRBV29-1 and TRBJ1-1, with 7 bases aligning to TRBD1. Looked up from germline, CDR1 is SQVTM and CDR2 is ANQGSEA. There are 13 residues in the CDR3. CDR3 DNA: TGCAGCTTTGATGACAGGGCTTCCGATGAAGCTTTCTTT. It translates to CSFDDRASDEAFF.

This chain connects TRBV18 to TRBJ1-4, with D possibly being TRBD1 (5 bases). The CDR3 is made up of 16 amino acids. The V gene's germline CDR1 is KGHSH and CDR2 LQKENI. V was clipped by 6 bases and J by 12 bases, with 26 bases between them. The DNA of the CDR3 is TGTGCCAGCTCCCCTACCCGGACAAGGCATGGTTCCGAACTGTTTTTT. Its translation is CASSPTRTRHGSELFF.

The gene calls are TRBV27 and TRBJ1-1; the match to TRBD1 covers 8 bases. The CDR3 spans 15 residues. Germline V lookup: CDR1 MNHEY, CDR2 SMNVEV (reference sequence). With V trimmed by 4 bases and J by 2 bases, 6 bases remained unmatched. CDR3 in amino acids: CASSSTGDLNTEAFF. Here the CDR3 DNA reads TGTGCCAGCAGTTCGACAGGGGATTTAAACACTGAAGCTTTCTTT.

The CDR3 coding sequence is TGCAGCGTCGGCAGGGAATACGAGCAGTACTTC. As protein: CSVGREYEQYF. The chain employs TRBV29-1 and TRBJ2-7, with D perhaps matching TRBD1 (5 bases). The V and J ends lost 6 bases and 4 bases respectively, with 10 bases between them. This CDR3 is built from 11 residues. Germline V gene data show CDR1 as SQVTM and CDR2 as ANQGSEA.

As DNA, the CDR3 is TGTGCCAGCAGCTTGCCCTCTTCTAGCGGGGGGGAGACCCAGTACTTC. Encoded protein: CASSLPSSSGGETQYF. The chain couples TRBV5-6 to TRBJ2-5, with 11 bases aligning to TRBD2. CDR3 length: 16 residues. Trimming cost V 1 base and J 5 bases; bases outside gene matches: 7. Per germline, CDR1 SGHDT and CDR2 YYEEEE.

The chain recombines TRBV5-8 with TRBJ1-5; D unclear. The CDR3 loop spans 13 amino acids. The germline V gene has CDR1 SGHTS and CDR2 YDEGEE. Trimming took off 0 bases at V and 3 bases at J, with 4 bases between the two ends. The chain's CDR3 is CASSLEVNQPQHF. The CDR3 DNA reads TGTGCCAGCAGCTTGGAGGTCAATCAGCCCCAGCATTTT.

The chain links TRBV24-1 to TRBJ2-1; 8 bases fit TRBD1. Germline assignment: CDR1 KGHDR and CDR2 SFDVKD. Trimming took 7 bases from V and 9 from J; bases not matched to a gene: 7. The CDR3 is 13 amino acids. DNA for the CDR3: TGTGCCACCAGCCTGGACAGGGTAGGTGAGCAGTTCTTC. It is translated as CATSLDRVGEQFF.

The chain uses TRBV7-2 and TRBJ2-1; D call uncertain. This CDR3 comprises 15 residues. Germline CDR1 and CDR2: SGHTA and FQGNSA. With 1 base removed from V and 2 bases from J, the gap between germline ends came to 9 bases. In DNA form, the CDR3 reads TGTGCCAGCAGCTTAGAGGGCAGACCCTACAATGAGCAGTTCTTC. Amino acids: CASSLEGRPYNEQFF.

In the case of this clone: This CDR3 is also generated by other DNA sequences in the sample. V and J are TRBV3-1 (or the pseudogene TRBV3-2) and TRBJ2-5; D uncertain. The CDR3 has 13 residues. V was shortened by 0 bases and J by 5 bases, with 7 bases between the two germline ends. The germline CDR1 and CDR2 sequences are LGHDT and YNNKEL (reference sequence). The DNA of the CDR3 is TGTGCCAGCAGCCAAGATCTCCGGGAGACCCAGTACTTC. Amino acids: CASSQDLRETQYF.

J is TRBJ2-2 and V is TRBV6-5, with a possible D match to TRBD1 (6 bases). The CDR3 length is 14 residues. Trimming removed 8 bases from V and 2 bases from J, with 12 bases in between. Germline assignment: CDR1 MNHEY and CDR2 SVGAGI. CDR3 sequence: CASRVQGNTGELFF. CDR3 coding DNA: TGTGCCAGCCGCGTACAGGGAAACACCGGGGAGCTGTTTTTT.

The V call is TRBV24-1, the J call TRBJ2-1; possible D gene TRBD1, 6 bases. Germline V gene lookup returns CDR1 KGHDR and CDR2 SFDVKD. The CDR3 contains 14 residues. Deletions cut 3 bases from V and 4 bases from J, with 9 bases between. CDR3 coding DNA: TGTGCCACCAGTGATCAGGGGCCTTACAATGAGCAGTTCTTC. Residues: CATSDQGPYNEQFF.

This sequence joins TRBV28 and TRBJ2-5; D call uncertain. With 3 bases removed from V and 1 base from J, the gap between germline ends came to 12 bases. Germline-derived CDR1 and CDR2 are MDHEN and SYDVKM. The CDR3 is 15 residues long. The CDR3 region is CASSLLTASQETQYF. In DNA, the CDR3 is TGTGCCAGCAGTTTGCTGACGGCGAGCCAAGAGACCCAGTACTTC.

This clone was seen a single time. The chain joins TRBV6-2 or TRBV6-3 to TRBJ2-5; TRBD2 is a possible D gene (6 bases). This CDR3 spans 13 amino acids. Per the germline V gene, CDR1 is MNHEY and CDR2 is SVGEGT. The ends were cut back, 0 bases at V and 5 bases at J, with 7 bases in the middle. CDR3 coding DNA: TGTGCCAGCAGTTACTCGACTAGGGAGACCCAGTACTTC. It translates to CASSYSTRETQYF.

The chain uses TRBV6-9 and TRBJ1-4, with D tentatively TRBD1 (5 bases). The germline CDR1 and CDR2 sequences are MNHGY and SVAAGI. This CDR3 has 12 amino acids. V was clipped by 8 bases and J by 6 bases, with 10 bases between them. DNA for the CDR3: TGTGCCAGCGATCGCAGGGATGAAAAACTGTTTTTT. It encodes CASDRRDEKLFF.

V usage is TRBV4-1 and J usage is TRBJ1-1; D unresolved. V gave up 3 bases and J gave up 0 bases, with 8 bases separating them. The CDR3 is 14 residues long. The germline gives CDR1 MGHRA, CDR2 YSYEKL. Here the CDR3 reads CASSHPDLNTEAFF. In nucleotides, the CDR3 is TGCGCCAGCAGCCACCCGGACTTGAACACTGAAGCTTTCTTT.

For the CDR3, the DNA is TGTGCCAGCAGGACGACCGGGACAGGAAGCAATCAGCCCCAGCATTTT. Amino acid sequence: CASRTTGTGSNQPQHF. This sequence joins TRBV6-6 and TRBJ1-5; 8 bases are a match to TRBD1. Trimming cost V 6 bases and J 1 base; bases outside gene matches: 8. The CDR3 sequence is 16 residues long. CDR1 is MNHNY, CDR2 SVGAGI, per germline (reference sequence).

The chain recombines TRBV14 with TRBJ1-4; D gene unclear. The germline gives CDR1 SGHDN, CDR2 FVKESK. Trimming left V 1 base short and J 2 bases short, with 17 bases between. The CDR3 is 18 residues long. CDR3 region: CASSQGTTTIWTNEKLFF. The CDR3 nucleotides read TGTGCCAGCAGCCAAGGGACGACGACCATTTGGACTAATGAAAAACTGTTTTTT.

CDR3 in amino acids: CASSPDAGVADTQYF. CDR3 sequence (DNA): TGTGCCAGCAGTCCCGATGCGGGAGTAGCAGATACGCAGTATTTT. J is TRBJ2-3 and V is TRBV28, with 7 bases lining up with TRBD2. After removal of 5 bases from V and 4 bases from J, the junction contained 9 bases not matched to a gene. CDR1 is MDHEN and CDR2 is SYDVKM in the germline V gene. This CDR3 has 15 amino acids.

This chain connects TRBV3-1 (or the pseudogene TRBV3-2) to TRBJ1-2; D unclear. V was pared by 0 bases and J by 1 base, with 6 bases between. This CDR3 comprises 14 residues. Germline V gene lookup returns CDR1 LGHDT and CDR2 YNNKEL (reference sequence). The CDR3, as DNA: TGTGCCAGCAGCCAAGAACCAGGTAACTATGGCTACACCTTC. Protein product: CASSQEPGNYGYTF.

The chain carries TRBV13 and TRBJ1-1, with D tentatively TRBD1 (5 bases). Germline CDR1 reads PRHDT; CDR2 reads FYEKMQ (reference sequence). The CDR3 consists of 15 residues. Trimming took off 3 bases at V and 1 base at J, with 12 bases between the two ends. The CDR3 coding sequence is TGTGCCAGCAGCTTGGGGTTCCAGGGGAACACTGAAGCTTTCTTT. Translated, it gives CASSLGFQGNTEAFF.

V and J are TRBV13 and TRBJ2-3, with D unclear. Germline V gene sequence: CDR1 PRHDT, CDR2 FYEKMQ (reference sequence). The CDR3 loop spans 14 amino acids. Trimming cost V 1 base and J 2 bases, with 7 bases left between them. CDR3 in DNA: TGTGCCAGCAGCTTAGTGGGTTACACAGATACGCAGTATTTT. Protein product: CASSLVGYTDTQYF.

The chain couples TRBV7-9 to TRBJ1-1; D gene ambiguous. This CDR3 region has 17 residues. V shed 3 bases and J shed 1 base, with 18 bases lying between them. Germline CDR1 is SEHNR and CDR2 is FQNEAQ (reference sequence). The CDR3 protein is CASSFFIGPLWNTEAFF. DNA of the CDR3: TGTGCCAGCAGCTTCTTCATTGGGCCGCTATGGAACACTGAAGCTTTCTTT.

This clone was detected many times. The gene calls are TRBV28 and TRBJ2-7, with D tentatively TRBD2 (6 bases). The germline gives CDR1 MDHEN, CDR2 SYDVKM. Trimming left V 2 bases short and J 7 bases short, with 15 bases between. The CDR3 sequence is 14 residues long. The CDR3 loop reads CASSLRVRAGEQYF. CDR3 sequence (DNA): TGTGCCAGCAGTTTAAGGGTCAGGGCGGGGGAGCAGTACTTC.

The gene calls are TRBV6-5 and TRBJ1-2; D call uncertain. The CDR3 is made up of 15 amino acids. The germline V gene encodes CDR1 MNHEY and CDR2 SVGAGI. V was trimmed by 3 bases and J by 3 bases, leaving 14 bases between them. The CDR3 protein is CASSYSIRGDYGYTF. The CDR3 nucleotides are TGTGCCAGCAGTTATTCGATACGGGGAGACTATGGCTACACCTTC.

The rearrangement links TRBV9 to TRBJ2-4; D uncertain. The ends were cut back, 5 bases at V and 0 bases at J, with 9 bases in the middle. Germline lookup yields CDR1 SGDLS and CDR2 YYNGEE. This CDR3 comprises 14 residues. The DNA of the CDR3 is TGTGCCAGCAGTCCTACACTAGCCAAAAACATTCAGTACTTC. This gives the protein CASSPTLAKNIQYF.